This TCR beta chain came from a study of neurological immune-mediated disorders. The trim removed 3 bases at V and 3 bases at J, leaving 12 bases unmatched. The CDR3 is 16 amino acids. Germline V CDR1 and CDR2: SGHRS, YFSETQ. A 10-nucleotide random UMI tagged transcripts in template-switch 5'RACE cDNA synthesis. TCRdb called the 5' RACE reads again in MiXCR, with one record for every CDR3 protein. The table shows 87,000 or so distinct CDR3 sequences, with roughly 3.5% occurring only once. Unsorted libraries were generated from 2 million PBMCs. These cells had been stored in RNAlater at -80 C. This sequence was found in a woman aged 18-29 years with multiple sclerosis. This chain uses TRBV5-1 with TRBJ2-7; TRBD1 matches 7 bases. The material sequenced was PBMCs. This CDR3 is CASSSSRGQRDYEQYF. As DNA, the CDR3 is TGCGCCAGCAGCTCTTCCAGGGGACAGAGAGACTACGAGCAGTACTTC.